This T cell receptor beta chain was retrieved from a study of T-cell reconstitution after alpha-beta-depleted transplantation in children. Unique molecular identifiers were incorporated during preparation of the TCRbeta library. TCRdb itself ran the PCR reads through MiXCR, one entry per CDR3 protein. The repertoire holds about 150,000 distinct CDR3 sequences, 11% seen once, with around 14% in the top ten. Ten or more counts support this clonotype. This TCR was recovered from a boy under 10 years old with acute myeloid leukemia, due to receive a stem cell transplant. Sequencing used PBMCs, obtained before TCRalphabeta/CD19-depleted stem cell transplant.

Here the CDR3 reads CASSSPPGGRTEAFF. The CDR3 DNA reads as TGCGCCAGCAGCTCGCCCCCGGGAGGGCGCACTGAAGCTTTCTTT. The V gene is TRBV5-1, the J gene TRBJ1-1; no firm D call. There are 15 residues in the CDR3. CDR1 and CDR2 from the germline V gene are SGHRS and YFSETQ. V was cut by 3 bases and J by 4 bases, with 16 bases left in between.